The 30 T cell receptor beta chains listed next were all sequenced from one sample in a study of blood T cell repertoires in COVID-19. TCRdb's table, derived via immunoSEQ multiplex PCR, lists solely in-frame clones and lacks some. The data hold 110,000 to 150,000 clones, with approximately 90% observed a single time. The material sequenced was peripheral blood. Receptors were obtained from a woman aged 40 to 50 with acute or convalescent COVID-19.

The rearrangement links TRBV19 to TRBJ1-2; 8 bases line up with TRBD1. The junction had 7 bases not matched to a gene; V was cut back by 3 bases and J by 4 bases. The CDR3 has 15 amino acids. Germline assignment: CDR1 LNHDA and CDR2 SQIVND (reference sequence). CDR3 protein: CASSIGQGGSYGYTF. The CDR3 DNA reads as TGTGCCAGTAGTATCGGACAGGGAGGATCCTATGGCTACACCTTC.

CDR3 sequence: CASSSPSPLAGVGETQYF. CDR3 nucleotide sequence: TGCGCCAGCAGCTCCCCATCACCCCTAGCGGGAGTGGGGGAGACCCAGTACTTC. The chain recombines TRBV5-1 with TRBJ2-5; 10 nucleotides match TRBD2. The germline gives CDR1 SGHRS, CDR2 YFSETQ. Trimming took 3 bases from V and 5 from J; bases not matched to a gene: 16. This CDR3 has 18 residues.

The rearrangement links TRBV28 to TRBJ2-2, with 9 bases lining up with TRBD2. CDR1 is MDHEN, CDR2 SYDVKM, per germline. The CDR3 sequence is 18 residues long. V was pared by 3 bases and J by 7 bases, with 15 bases of the junction left unmatched. The CDR3 sequence: CASSFVSGGRGGGGELFF. Written as DNA, the CDR3 is TGTGCCAGCAGTTTTGTTAGCGGGGGCCGCGGGGGTGGCGGGGAGCTGTTTTTT.

The rearrangement joins TRBV10-3 to TRBJ2-3; the match to TRBD2 covers 8 bases. V gave up 10 bases and J gave up 8 bases; unmatched junction bases: 11. The CDR3 loop spans 13 amino acids. The germline gives CDR1 ENHRY, CDR2 SYGVKD. The DNA for the CDR3 is TGTGCCAGCCAACCGGGACTAGAGGGTACGCAGTATTTT. Residues: CASQPGLEGTQYF.

The chain employs TRBV5-1 and TRBJ2-3, with D possibly being TRBD2 (6 bases). The ends were cut back, 1 base at V and 0 bases at J, with 9 bases in the middle. The CDR3 covers 15 residues. From germline, CDR1 is SGHRS and CDR2 YFSETQ. CDR3 protein: CASSLFGTSTDTQYF. The CDR3 coding sequence is TGCGCCAGCAGCTTGTTCGGGACTAGCACAGATACGCAGTATTTT.

CDR3 in DNA: TGTGCCAGCAGCTTAGACAGGGGCTACGAGCAGTACTTC. The encoded protein is CASSLDRGYEQYF. The chain has TRBV7-3 and TRBJ2-7; 8 positions match TRBD1. J gave up 3 bases and V 2 bases, and 0 bases lay outside the gene matches. Germline CDR1 and CDR2: SGHTA and FQGTGA. CDR3 length: 13 residues.

This clone was observed a single time. The rearrangement uses TRBV18 and TRBJ1-1; 8 positions match TRBD1. After removal of 6 bases from V and 3 bases from J, the junction contained 6 bases not matched to a gene. Germline values: CDR1 KGHSH, CDR2 LQKENI. The CDR3 length is 14 residues. The chain's CDR3 is CASSPDRVYTEAFF. The CDR3 nucleotides are TGTGCCAGCTCGCCGGACAGGGTATACACTGAAGCTTTCTTT.

CDR3 amino acids: CAIRDRGYTEAFF. In nucleotides, the CDR3 is TGTGCCATCAGGGACAGGGGGTACACTGAAGCTTTCTTT. V usage is TRBV10-3 and J usage is TRBJ1-1; 10 bases map to TRBD1. The CDR3 spans 13 residues. Germline loops: CDR1 ENHRY, CDR2 SYGVKD. Trimming removed 6 bases from V and 3 bases from J; junction bases left unmatched: 1.

The chain has TRBV7-2 and TRBJ1-2; 8 bases map to TRBD1. There are 18 residues in the CDR3. The germline V gene has CDR1 SGHTA and CDR2 FQGNSA. The trim removed 4 bases at V and 5 bases at J, leaving 18 bases unmatched. The CDR3 sequence is CASSYIAWGQEDRYGYTF. The CDR3 DNA reads as TGTGCCAGCAGCTATATAGCCTGGGGACAGGAGGACCGATATGGCTACACCTTC.

This clone has only one observation. The J gene is TRBJ2-2, the V gene TRBV28; TRBD1 agrees at 7 bases. CDR1 and CDR2 from the germline V gene are MDHEN and SYDVKM. The ends lost 3 bases at V and 4 bases at J; junction bases unmatched: 5. The CDR3 loop spans 15 amino acids. This chain's CDR3 is CASSFLGGVTGELFF. As DNA, the CDR3 is TGTGCCAGCAGTTTTTTAGGGGGCGTCACCGGGGAGCTGTTTTTT.

About this clone: A read error may account for a junction end that differs from germline. The chain carries TRBV7-7 and TRBJ2-5; TRBD1 is a possible D gene (5 bases). The CDR3 is 15 residues long. Germline CDR1 SSHAT, CDR2 FNYEAQ (reference sequence). The CDR3 spells CASSLGVGQLETQYF. The CDR3 DNA reads as TGTGCTAGCAGCTTAGGGGTGGGGCAATTGGAGACCCAGTACTTC.

The chain carries TRBV9 and TRBJ1-2, with 9 bases that match TRBD1. With V trimmed by 3 bases and J by 2 bases, 8 bases remained unmatched. Germline V lookup: CDR1 SGDLS, CDR2 YYNGEE. The CDR3 covers 16 residues. CDR3 in amino acids: CASSGIRTGVNYGYTF. CDR3 nucleotides: TGTGCCAGCAGCGGTATTAGGACAGGGGTGAACTATGGCTACACCTTC.

The chain employs TRBV24-1 and TRBJ2-1; 8 nucleotides align to TRBD2. V lost 5 bases, J lost 7 bases, and 12 bases stayed unmatched. The CDR3 totals 16 residues. The V gene's germline CDR1 is KGHDR and CDR2 SFDVKD. Here the CDR3 DNA reads TGTGCCACCAGTGGGACTAGCTTGGGTAAATCGAATGAGCAGTTCTTC. Amino acids: CATSGTSLGKSNEQFF.

The chain links TRBV6-5 to TRBJ1-2; D uncertain. The CDR3 is 12 residues long. The germline V gene has CDR1 MNHEY and CDR2 SVGAGI. V dropped 2 bases and J dropped 13 bases, with 14 bases sitting between them. Written as DNA, the CDR3 is TGTGCCAGCAGTTACATCGGGGAGAGGGCCACCTTC. Translating it yields CASSYIGERATF.

This clone was picked up a small number of times. This chain connects TRBV3-1 (or the pseudogene TRBV3-2) to TRBJ1-2; 7 bases map to TRBD1. Per the germline V gene, CDR1 is LGHDT and CDR2 is YNNKEL (reference sequence). The CDR3 is 14 amino acids. V was clipped by 5 bases and J by 4 bases; unmatched bases: 7. The DNA of the CDR3 is TGTGCCAGCAGCATAGCTACAGGGGCCTATGGCTACACCTTC. Translating it yields CASSIATGAYGYTF.

The chain combines TRBV7-3 with TRBJ2-1, with TRBD2 matching over 14 bases. The V gene's germline CDR1 is SGHTA and CDR2 FQGTGA. CDR3 length equals 15 residues. J lost 12 bases, V lost 5 bases, and 9 bases had no gene match. This CDR3 reads CASSTTGLAGAPQFF. The CDR3 DNA reads as TGTGCCAGCAGCACCACGGGACTAGCGGGAGCCCCGCAGTTCTTC.

This chain uses TRBV19 with TRBJ2-7; 8 bases agree with TRBD2. This CDR3 region has 14 residues. V was clipped by 4 bases and J by 2 bases; unmatched bases: 4. CDR1 is LNHDA and CDR2 is SQIVND in the germline V gene (reference sequence). The CDR3 is CASSTSGGAYEQYF. Here the CDR3 DNA reads TGTGCCAGTAGTACCTCCGGGGGGGCCTACGAGCAGTACTTC.

The V gene is TRBV10-3, the J gene TRBJ2-7; TRBD2 matches 12 bases. CDR1 ENHRY and CDR2 SYGVKD come from the germline V gene. The CDR3 is 15 amino acids. J gave up 6 bases and V 2 bases, and 5 bases lay outside the gene matches. The CDR3 region is CAISERTSGISEQYF. CDR3 DNA sequence: TGTGCCATCAGTGAGCGGACTAGCGGGATAAGCGAGCAGTACTTC.

This chain joins TRBV10-3 and TRBJ1-2; 8 bases match TRBD1. The germline V gene has CDR1 ENHRY and CDR2 SYGVKD. This CDR3 is 16 amino acids long. Trimming took 2 bases from V and 8 from J; bases not matched to a gene: 13. CDR3 in amino acids: CAISEPGQGLRGGYTF. DNA of the CDR3: TGTGCCATCAGTGAGCCCGGACAGGGCCTTAGGGGCGGCTACACCTTC.

The J gene is TRBJ1-1, the V gene TRBV4-2, with 8 bases that match TRBD1. Germline CDR1 and CDR2: LGHNA and YNFKEQ. This CDR3 is 15 amino acids long. Unmatched junction bases numbered 7, after V lost 5 bases and J lost 2 bases. The CDR3 sequence is CASSSRTGTNTEAFF. The CDR3 DNA follows: TGTGCCAGCAGCAGCCGGACAGGGACTAACACTGAAGCTTTCTTT.

The V gene is TRBV12-1, the J gene TRBJ1-2; the listed D gene, TRBD1, was not tested against the DNA. TRBV12-1 is tagged as a pseudogene. The CDR3 loop spans 14 amino acids. The DNA of the CDR3 is TGTGCCAGCAGCACCGTACAGGATATCTATGGCTACACCTTC. Protein sequence: CASSTVQDIYGYTF.

The CDR3 here is CASSPGTANYGYTF. The CDR3 DNA sequence: TGTGCCAGCAGCCCCGGGACAGCCAACTATGGCTACACCTTC. The chain uses TRBV2 and TRBJ1-2; 7 bases are shared with TRBD1. This CDR3 contains 14 residues. The germline CDR1 and CDR2 sequences are SNHLY and FYNNEI. With 6 bases clipped from V and 2 bases from J, the junction kept 6 bases outside the gene matches.

Written as DNA, the CDR3 is TGTGCCAGCAGCTTAGTAGTGGGGACAGGGTTGGGGACTGAAGCTTTCTTT. Residues: CASSLVVGTGLGTEAFF. The chain uses TRBV7-2 and TRBJ1-1; 9 nucleotides match TRBD1. V lost 1 base, J lost 5 bases, and 11 bases stayed unmatched. This CDR3 has 17 residues. Germline loops: CDR1 SGHTA, CDR2 FQGNSA.

This sequence joins TRBV5-1 and TRBJ1-1, with TRBD1 identical over 7 bases. Germline CDR1 is SGHRS and CDR2 is YFSETQ. The junction had 4 bases not matched to a gene; V was cut back by 4 bases and J by 1 base. This CDR3 contains 14 residues. CDR3 residues: CASSTGQPNTEAFF. As DNA, the CDR3 is TGCGCCAGCAGCACGGGACAGCCGAACACTGAAGCTTTCTTT.

The chain recombines TRBV13 with TRBJ1-2, with a possible D match to TRBD1 (6 bases). V lost 5 bases to trimming and J lost 1 base, with 20 bases between them. The CDR3 sequence is 17 residues long. Germline CDR1 reads PRHDT; CDR2 reads FYEKMQ (reference sequence). The CDR3 sequence: CASSIWGRTDLNYGYTF. The DNA for the CDR3 is TGTGCCAGCAGCATCTGGGGACGGACAGACCTTAACTATGGCTACACCTTC.

The CDR3 here is CASSYSDRKNTEAFF. As DNA, the CDR3 is TGTGCCAGCAGTTACTCTGATAGAAAGAACACTGAAGCTTTCTTT. The rearrangement links TRBV6-5 to TRBJ1-1; D ambiguous. This CDR3 is built from 15 residues. The germline V and J ends were trimmed by 0 bases and 1 base, with 9 bases remaining between them. Germline V gives CDR1 MNHEY, CDR2 SVGAGI.

This chain's CDR3 is CASRYLTGSYGYTF. The CDR3 coding sequence is TGTGCCAGCAGATATCTGACAGGGAGCTATGGCTACACCTTC. V usage is TRBV2 and J usage is TRBJ1-2; 7 bases line up with TRBD1. The V gene's germline CDR1 is SNHLY and CDR2 FYNNEI. The V segment lost 6 bases and the J segment 4 bases; nucleotides outside the gene matches: 8. The CDR3 covers 14 residues.

This clone was seen once. In nucleotides, the CDR3 is TGCGCCAGCAGCTTGTCATTAACTAGCGGGAGGAGGGGGAAAGCCAAAAACATTCAGTACTTC. Protein sequence: CASSLSLTSGRRGKAKNIQYF. The chain recombines TRBV5-1 with TRBJ2-4, with 12 bases lining up with TRBD2. Germline CDR1 SGHRS, CDR2 YFSETQ. Trimming at V came to 1 base and at J to 0 bases, leaving 14 bases not matched to a gene. CDR3 size: 21 residues.

The chain joins TRBV6-2 or TRBV6-3 to TRBJ2-7, with unresolved D. The CDR3 has 14 residues. V was cut by 5 bases and J by 6 bases, with 17 bases left in between. Germline CDR1 and CDR2: MNHEY and SVGEGT. In DNA, the CDR3 is TGTGCCAGCAGTGATGCCCTCCTGGGCCCCGAGCAGTACTTC. Its translation: CASSDALLGPEQYF.

The CDR3 region is CASSLDQGARLPMAYEQYF. In nucleotides, the CDR3 is TGTGCCAGCAGCTTAGATCAGGGGGCGCGACTGCCGATGGCCTACGAGCAGTACTTC. J is TRBJ2-7 and V is TRBV7-8; 8 nucleotides match TRBD1. CDR1 is SGHVS and CDR2 is FQNEAQ in the germline V gene. The CDR3 extends over 19 amino acids. V was clipped by 1 base and J by 2 bases; unmatched bases: 16.